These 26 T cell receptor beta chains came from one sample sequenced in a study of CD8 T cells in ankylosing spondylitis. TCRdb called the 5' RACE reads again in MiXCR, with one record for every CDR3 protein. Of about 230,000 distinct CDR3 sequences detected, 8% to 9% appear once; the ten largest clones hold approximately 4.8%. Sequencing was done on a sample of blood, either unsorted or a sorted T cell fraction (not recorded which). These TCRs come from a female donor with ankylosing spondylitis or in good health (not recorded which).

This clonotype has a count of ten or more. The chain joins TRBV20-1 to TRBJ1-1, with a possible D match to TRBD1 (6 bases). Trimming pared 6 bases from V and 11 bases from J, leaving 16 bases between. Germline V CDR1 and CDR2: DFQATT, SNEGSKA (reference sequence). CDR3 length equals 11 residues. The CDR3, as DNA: TGCAGTGCCGACCCGGGGGCCAGGGCTTTCTTT. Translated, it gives CSADPGARAFF.

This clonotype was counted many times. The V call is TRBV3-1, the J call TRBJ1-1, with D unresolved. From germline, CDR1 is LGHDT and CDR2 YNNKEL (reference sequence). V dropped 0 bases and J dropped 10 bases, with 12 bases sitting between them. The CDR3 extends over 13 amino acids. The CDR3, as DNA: TGTGCCAGCAGCCAAGAAGGAGGTGTGGGAGCTTTCTTT. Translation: CASSQEGGVGAFF.

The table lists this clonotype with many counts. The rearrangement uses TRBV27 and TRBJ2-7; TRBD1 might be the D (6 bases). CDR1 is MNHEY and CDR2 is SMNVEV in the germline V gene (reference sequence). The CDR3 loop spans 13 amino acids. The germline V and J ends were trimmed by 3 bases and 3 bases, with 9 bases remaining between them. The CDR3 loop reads CASSFGQLYEQYF. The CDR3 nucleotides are TGTGCCAGCAGTTTCGGACAGCTCTACGAGCAGTACTTC.

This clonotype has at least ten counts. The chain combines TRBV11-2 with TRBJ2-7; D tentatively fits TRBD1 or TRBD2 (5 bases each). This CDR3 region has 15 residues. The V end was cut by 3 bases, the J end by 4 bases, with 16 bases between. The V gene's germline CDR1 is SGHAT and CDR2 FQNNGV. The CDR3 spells CASSLAGTGLYEQYF. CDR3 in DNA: TGTGCCAGCAGCTTGGCCGGGACGGGGCTTTACGAGCAGTACTTC.

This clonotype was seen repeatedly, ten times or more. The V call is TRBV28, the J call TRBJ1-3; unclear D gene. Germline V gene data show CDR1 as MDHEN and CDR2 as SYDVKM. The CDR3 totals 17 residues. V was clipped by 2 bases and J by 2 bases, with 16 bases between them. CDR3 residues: CASSLNRRIITGNTIYF. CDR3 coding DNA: TGTGCCAGCAGTTTAAATCGACGGATCATCACTGGAAACACCATATATTTT.

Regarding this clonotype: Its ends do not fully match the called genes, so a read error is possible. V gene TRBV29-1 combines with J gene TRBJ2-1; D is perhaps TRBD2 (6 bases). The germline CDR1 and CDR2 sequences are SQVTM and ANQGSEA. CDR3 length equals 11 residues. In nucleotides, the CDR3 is TGCAGCGTTGAACGGGGGAATGAGCTGTTCTTC. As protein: CSVERGNELFF.

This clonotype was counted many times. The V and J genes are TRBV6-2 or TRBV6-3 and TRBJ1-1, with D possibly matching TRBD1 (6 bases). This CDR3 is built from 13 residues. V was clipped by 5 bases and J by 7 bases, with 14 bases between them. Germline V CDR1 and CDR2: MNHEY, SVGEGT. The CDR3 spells CASSARGAHEAFF. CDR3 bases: TGTGCCAGCAGTGCCCGGGGGGCACATGAAGCTTTCTTT.

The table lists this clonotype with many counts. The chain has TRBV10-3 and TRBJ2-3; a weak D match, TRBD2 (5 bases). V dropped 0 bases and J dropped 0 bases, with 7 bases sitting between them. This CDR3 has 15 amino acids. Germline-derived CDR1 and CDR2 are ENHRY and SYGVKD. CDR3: CAISESSGSTDTQYF. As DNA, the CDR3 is TGTGCCATCAGTGAGTCGAGCGGTAGCACAGATACGCAGTATTTT.

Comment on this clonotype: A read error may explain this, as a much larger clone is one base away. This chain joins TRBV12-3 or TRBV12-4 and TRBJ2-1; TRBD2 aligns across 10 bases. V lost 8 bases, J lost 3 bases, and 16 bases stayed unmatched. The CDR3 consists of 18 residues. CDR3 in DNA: TGTGCCAGCTGTTCCGGGACAGTGGTAGCGGGAGGCTACAATGAGCAGTTCTTC. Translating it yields CASCSGTVVAGGYNEQFF.

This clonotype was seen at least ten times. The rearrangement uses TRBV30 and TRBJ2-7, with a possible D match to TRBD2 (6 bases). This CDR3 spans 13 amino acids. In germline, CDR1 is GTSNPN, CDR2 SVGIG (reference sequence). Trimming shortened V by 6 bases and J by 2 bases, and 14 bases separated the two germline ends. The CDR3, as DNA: TGTGCCTGCCCGGGAGATGGAACCTACGAGCAGTACTTC. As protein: CACPGDGTYEQYF. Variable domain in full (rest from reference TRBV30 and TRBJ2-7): SQTIHQWPATLVQPVGSPLSLECTVEGTSNPNLYWYRQAAGRGLQLLFYSVGIGQISSEVPQNLSASRPQDRQFILSSKKLLLSDSGFYLCACPGDGTYEQYFGPGTRLTVT.

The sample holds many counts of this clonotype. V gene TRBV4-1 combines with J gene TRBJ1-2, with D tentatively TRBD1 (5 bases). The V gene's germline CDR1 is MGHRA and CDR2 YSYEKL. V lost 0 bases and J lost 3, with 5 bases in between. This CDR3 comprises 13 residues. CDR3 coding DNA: TGCGCCAGCAGCCAAGAACAGGACTATGGCTACACCTTC. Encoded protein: CASSQEQDYGYTF.

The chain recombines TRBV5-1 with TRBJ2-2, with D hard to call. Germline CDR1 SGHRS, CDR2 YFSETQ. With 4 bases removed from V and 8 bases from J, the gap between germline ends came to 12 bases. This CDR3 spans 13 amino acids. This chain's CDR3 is CASSEARVGELFF. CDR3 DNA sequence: TGCGCCAGCAGCGAAGCACGAGTTGGGGAGCTGTTTTTT. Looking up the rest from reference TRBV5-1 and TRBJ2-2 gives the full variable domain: KAGVTQTPRYLIKTRGQQVTLSCSPISGHRSVSWYQQTPGQGLQFLFEYFSETQRNKGNFPGRFSGRQFSNSRSEMNVSTLELGDSALYLCASSEARVGELFFGEGSRLTVL.

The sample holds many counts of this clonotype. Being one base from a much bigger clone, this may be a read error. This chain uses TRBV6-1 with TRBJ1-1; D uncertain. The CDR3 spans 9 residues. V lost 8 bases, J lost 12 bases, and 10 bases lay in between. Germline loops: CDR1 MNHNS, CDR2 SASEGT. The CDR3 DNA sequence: TGTGCCAGCGGTTCTACGCCTTTCTTT. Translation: CASGSTPFF.

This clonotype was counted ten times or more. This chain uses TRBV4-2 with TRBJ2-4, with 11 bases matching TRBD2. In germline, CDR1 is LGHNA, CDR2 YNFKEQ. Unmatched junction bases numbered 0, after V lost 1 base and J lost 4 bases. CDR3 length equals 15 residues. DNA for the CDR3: TGTGCCAGCAGCCAAGGACTAGCGGGGAAAAACATTCAGTACTTC. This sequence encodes CASSQGLAGKNIQYF.

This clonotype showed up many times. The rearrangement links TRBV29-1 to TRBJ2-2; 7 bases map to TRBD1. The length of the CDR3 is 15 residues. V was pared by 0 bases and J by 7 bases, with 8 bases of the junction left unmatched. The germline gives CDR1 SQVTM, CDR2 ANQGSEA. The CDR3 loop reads CSVEDGTDSHGELFF. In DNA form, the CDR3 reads TGCAGCGTTGAAGATGGGACAGATAGCCACGGGGAGCTGTTTTTT.

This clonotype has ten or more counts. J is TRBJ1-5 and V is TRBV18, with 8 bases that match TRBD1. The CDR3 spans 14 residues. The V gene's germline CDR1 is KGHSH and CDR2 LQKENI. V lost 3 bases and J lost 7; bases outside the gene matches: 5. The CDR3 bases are TGTGCCAGCTCACCTGACAGGGGCGGACAGCCCCAGCATTTT. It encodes CASSPDRGGQPQHF. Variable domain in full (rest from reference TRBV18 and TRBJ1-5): NAGVMQNPRHLVRRRGQEARLRCSPMKGHSHVYWYRQLPEEGLKFMVYLQKENIIDESGMPKERFSAEFPKEGPSILRIQQVVRGDSAAYFCASSPDRGGQPQHFGDGTRLSIL.

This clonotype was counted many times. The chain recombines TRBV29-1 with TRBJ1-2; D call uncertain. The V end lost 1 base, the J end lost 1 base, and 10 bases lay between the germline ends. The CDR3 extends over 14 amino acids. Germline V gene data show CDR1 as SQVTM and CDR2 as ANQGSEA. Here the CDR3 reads CSVEGVGSNYGYTF. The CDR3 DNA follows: TGCAGCGTTGAAGGAGTGGGCAGTAACTATGGCTACACCTTC.

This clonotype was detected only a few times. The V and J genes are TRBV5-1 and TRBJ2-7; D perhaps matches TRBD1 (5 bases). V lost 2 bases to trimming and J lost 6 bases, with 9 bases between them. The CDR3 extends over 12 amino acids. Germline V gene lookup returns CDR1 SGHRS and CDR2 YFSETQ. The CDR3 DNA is TGCGCCAGCAGCTTCAGTCAGGGCGAGCAGTACTTC. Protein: CASSFSQGEQYF.

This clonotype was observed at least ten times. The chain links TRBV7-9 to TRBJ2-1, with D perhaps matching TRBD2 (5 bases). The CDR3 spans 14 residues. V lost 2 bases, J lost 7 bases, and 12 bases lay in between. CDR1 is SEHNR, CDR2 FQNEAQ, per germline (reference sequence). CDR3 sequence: CASSLSRDLNEQFF. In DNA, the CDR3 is TGTGCCAGCAGCTTATCCCGGGATCTTAATGAGCAGTTCTTC.

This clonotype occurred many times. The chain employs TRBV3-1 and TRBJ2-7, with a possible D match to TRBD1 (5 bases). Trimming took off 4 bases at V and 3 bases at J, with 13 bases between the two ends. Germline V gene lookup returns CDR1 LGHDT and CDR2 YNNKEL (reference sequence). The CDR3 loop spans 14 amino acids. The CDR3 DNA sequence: TGTGCCAGCAGCCTAGACAGTGGTGGCTACGAGCAGTACTTC. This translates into CASSLDSGGYEQYF.

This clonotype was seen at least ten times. The CDR3 loop reads CASSAAGTGVPYEQYF. CDR3 nucleotide sequence: TGTGCCAGCAGCGCCGCTGGGACAGGGGTACCCTACGAGCAGTACTTC. The chain carries TRBV9 and TRBJ2-7; 10 bases map to TRBD1. V gave up 3 bases and J gave up 2 bases; unmatched junction bases: 8. Germline CDR1 and CDR2: SGDLS and YYNGEE. CDR3 size: 16 residues. Combining the CDR3 with reference TRBV9 and TRBJ2-7 gives the whole variable domain DSGVTQTPKHLITATGQRVTLRCSPRSGDLSVYWYQQSLDQGLQFLIQYYNGEERAKGNILERFSAQQFPDLHSELNLSSLELGDSALYFCASSAAGTGVPYEQYFGPGTRLTVT.

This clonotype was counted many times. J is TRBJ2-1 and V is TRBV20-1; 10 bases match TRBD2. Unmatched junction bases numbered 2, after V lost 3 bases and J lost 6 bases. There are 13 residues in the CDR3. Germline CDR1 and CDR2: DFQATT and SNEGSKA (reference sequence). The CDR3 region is CSARGLALNEQFF. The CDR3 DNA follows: TGCAGTGCTAGGGGACTAGCGCTCAATGAGCAGTTCTTC.

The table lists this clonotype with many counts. The CDR3 region is CAISENLNTGELFF. The CDR3 nucleotides are TGTGCCATCAGCGAGAACTTAAACACCGGGGAGCTGTTTTTT. This sequence joins TRBV10-3 and TRBJ2-2; D call uncertain. CDR1 is ENHRY and CDR2 is SYGVKD in the germline V gene. The germline V and J ends were trimmed by 6 bases and 2 bases, with 10 bases remaining between them. This CDR3 is 14 amino acids long.

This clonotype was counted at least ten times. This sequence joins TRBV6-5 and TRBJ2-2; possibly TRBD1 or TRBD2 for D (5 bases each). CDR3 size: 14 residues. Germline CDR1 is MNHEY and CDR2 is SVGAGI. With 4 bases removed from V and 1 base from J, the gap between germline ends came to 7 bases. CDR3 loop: CASSWDGNTGELFF. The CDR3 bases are TGTGCCAGCAGTTGGGACGGGAACACCGGGGAGCTGTTTTTT.

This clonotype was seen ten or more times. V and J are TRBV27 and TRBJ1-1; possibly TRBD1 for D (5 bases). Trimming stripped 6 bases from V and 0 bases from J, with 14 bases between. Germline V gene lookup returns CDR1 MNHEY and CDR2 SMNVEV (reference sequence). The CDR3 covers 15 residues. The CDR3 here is CASSPLGAMNTEAFF. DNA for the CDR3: TGTGCCAGCAGCCCGCTTGGGGCTATGAACACTGAAGCTTTCTTT.

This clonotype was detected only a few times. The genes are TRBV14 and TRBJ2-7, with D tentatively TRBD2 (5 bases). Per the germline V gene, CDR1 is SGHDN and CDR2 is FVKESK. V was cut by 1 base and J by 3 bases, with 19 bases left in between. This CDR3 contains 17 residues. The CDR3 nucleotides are TGTGCCAGCAGCCAAGTAGCGTCTGGGCCTCCTTTCTACGAGCAGTACTTC. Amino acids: CASSQVASGPPFYEQYF.